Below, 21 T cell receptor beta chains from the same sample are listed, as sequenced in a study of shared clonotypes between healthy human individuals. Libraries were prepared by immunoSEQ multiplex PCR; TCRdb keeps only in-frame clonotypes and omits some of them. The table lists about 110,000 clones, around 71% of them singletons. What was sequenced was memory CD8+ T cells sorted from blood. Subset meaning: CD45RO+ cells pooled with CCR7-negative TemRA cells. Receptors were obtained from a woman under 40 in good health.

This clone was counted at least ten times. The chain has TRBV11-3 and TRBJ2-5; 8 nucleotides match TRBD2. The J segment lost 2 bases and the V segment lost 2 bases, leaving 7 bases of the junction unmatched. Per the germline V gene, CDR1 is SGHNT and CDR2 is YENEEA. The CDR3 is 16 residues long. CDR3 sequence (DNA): TGTGCCAGCAGCTTACCCGGGAGGGAACATCAAGAGACCCAGTACTTC. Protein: CASSLPGREHQETQYF.

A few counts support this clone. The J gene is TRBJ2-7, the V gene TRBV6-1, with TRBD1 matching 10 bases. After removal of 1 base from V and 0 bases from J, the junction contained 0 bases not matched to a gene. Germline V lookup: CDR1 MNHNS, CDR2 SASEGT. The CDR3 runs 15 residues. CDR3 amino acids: CASSEGTGGSYEQYF. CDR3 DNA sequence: TGTGCCAGCAGTGAAGGGACAGGGGGCTCCTACGAGCAGTACTTC.

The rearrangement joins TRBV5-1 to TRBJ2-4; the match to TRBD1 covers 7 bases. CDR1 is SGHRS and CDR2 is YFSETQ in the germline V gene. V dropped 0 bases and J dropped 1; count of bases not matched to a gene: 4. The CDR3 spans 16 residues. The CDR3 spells CASSLGQGTAKNIQYF. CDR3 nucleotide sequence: TGCGCCAGCAGCTTGGGACAGGGAACGGCCAAAAACATTCAGTACTTC. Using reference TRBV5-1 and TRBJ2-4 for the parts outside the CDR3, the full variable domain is KAGVTQTPRYLIKTRGQQVTLSCSPISGHRSVSWYQQTPGQGLQFLFEYFSETQRNKGNFPGRFSGRQFSNSRSEMNVSTLELGDSALYLCASSLGQGTAKNIQYFGAGTRLSVL.

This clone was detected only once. CDR3 residues: CASGSEGHTGELFF. The CDR3 bases are TGTGCCAGTGGTTCCGAGGGTCACACCGGGGAGCTGTTTTTT. The chain links TRBV6-6 to TRBJ2-2, with a tentative D call TRBD2 (5 bases). Trimming stripped 9 bases from V and 3 bases from J, with 14 bases between. The CDR3 contains 14 residues. Germline V lookup: CDR1 MNHNY, CDR2 SVGAGI (reference sequence).

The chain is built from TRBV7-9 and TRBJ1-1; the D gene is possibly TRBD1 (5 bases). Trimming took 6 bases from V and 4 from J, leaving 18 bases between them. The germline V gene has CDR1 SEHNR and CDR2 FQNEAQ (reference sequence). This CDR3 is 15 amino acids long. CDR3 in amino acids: CASRATQGHGTEAFF. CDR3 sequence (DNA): TGTGCCAGCAGGGCTACGCAGGGCCACGGCACTGAAGCTTTCTTT.

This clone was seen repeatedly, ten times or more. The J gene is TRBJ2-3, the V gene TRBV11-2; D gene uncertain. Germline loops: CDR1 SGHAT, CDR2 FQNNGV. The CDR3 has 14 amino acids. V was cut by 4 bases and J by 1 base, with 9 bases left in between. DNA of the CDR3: TGTGCCAGCAGCTCCCTCTTGGGCACAGATACGCAGTATTTT. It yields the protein CASSSLLGTDTQYF.

CDR3 nucleotide sequence: TGTGCCAGCAGCTTAGTCCAGGGGAGCTACTCTGGAAACACCATATATTTT. Residues: CASSLVQGSYSGNTIYF. V gene TRBV11-2 combines with J gene TRBJ1-3; D is perhaps TRBD1 (6 bases). The CDR3 has 17 amino acids. Germline loops: CDR1 SGHAT, CDR2 FQNNGV. V was pared by 1 base and J by 0 bases, with 13 bases between.

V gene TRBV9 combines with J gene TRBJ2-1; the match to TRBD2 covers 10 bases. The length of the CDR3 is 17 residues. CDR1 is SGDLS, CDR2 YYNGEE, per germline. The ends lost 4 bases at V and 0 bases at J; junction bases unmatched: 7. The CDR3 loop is CASSPSGRAISYNEQFF. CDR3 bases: TGTGCCAGCAGCCCCAGCGGGAGGGCTATCTCCTACAATGAGCAGTTCTTC.

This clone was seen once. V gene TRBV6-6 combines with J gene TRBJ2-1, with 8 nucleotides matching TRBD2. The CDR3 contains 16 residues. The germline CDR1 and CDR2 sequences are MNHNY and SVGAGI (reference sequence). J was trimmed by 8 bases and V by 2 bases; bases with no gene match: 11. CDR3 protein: CASSYEVAGGKDEQFF. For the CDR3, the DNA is TGTGCCAGCAGTTACGAGGTGGCGGGAGGAAAGGATGAGCAGTTCTTC.

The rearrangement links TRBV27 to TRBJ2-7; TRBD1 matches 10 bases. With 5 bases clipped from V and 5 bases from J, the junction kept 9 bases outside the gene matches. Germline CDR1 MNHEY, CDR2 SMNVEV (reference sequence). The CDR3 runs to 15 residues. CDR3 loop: CASSPPGTGAHEQYF. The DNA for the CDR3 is TGTGCCAGCAGTCCACCCGGGACAGGGGCCCACGAGCAGTACTTC.

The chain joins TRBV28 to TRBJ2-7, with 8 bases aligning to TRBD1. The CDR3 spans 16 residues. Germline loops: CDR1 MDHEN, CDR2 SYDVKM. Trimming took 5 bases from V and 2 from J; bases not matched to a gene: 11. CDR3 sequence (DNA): TGTGCCAGCAGTCCGACCCCAGACAGGGGCCCCTACGAGCAGTACTTC. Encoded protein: CASSPTPDRGPYEQYF.

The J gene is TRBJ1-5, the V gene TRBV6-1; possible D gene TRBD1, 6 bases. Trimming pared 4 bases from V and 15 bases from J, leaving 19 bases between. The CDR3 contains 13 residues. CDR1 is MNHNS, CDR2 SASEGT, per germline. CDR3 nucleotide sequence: TGTGCCAGCAGTGCTGAAGAGTCTATCAGGGGGCATTTT. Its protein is CASSAEESIRGHF.

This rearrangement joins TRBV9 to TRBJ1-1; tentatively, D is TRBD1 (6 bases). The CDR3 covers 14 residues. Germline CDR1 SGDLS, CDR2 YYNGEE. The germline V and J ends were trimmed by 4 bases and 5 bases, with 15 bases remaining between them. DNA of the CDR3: TGTGCCAGCAGCCCACCGACAGGAGGAACTGAAGCTTTCTTT. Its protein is CASSPPTGGTEAFF.

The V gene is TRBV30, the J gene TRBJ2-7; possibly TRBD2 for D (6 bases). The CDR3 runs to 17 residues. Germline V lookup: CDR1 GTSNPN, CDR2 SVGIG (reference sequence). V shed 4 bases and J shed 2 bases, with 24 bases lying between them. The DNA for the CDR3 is TGTGCCTGGATGGGGGGATCCAGAAGTACTAAACCCTACGAGCAGTACTTC. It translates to CAWMGGSRSTKPYEQYF.

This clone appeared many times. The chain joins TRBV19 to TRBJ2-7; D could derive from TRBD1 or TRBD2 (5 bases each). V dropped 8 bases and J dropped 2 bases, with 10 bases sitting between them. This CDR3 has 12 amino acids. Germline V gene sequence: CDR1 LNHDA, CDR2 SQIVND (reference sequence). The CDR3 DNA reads TGTGCCAGTTCGGGGCTCACCTACGAGCAGTACTTC. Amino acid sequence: CASSGLTYEQYF.

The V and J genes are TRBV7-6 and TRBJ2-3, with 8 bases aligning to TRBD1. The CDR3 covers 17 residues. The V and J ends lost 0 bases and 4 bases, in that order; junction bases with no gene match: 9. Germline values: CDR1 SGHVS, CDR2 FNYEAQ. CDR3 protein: CASSLAGQGGVADTQYF. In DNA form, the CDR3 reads TGTGCCAGCAGCTTAGCAGGACAGGGCGGTGTGGCAGATACGCAGTATTTT.

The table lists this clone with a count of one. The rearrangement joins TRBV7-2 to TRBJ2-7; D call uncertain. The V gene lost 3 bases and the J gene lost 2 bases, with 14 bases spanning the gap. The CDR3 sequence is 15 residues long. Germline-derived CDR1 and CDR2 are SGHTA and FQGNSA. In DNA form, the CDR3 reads TGTGCCAGCAGCTTGAGACCAACTAATCCCTACGAGCAGTACTTC. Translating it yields CASSLRPTNPYEQYF.

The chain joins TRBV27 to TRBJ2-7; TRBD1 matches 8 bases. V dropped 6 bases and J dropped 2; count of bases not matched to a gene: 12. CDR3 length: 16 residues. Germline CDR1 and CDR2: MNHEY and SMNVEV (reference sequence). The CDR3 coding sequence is TGTGCCAGCAGGCGACTAACAGGGGGTCTTACCTACGAGCAGTACTTC. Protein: CASRRLTGGLTYEQYF.

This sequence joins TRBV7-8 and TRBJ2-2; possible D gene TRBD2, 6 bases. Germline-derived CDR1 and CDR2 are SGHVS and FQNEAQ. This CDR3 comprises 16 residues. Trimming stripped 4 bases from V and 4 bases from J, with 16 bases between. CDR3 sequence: CASSWGLPLGTGELFF. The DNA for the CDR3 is TGTGCCAGCAGCTGGGGACTGCCACTGGGCACCGGGGAGCTGTTTTTT.

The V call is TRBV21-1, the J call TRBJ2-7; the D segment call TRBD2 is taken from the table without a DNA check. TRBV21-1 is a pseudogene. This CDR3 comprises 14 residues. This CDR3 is CASSKDPGKFEQYF. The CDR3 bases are TGTGCCAGCAGCAAAGACCCGGGGAAGTTTGAGCAGTACTTC.

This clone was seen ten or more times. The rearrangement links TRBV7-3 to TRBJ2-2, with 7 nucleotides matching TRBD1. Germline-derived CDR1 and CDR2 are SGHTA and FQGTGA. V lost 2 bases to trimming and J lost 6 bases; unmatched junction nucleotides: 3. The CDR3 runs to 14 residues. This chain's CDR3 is CASSLVGGSGELFF. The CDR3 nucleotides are TGTGCCAGCAGCTTAGTAGGGGGCTCCGGGGAGCTGTTTTTT.